The 16 T cell receptor beta chains reported below all come from one sample, sequenced in a study of identical twins. TCRdb used MiXCR to reprocess the 5' RACE reads, holding one entry per CDR3 protein. The sample yields 280,000 or so distinct CDR3 sequences, roughly 8.6% seen once. These data also formed part of another study, on yellow fever vaccine responses in identical twins.

The sequenced sample consisted of memory (CD45RO+) T cells sorted from blood. Every receptor here comes from a young woman in good health.

This clonotype was picked up many times. The rearrangement uses TRBV15 and TRBJ1-5; D perhaps matches TRBD1 (5 bases). V shed 0 bases and J shed 6 bases, with 9 bases lying between them. This CDR3 contains 14 residues. The germline V gene has CDR1 LNHNV and CDR2 YYDKDF (reference sequence). As DNA, the CDR3 is TGTGCCACCAGCAGAGATGGGGGGTTTCAGCCCCAGCATTTT. Amino acid sequence: CATSRDGGFQPQHF.

This clonotype was observed at least ten times. The CDR3 bases are TGTGCCAGCAGCGTAGCCGGATCCCCTCAAGAGACCCAGTACTTC. It yields the protein CASSVAGSPQETQYF. The genes are TRBV9 and TRBJ2-5; D gene ambiguous. Germline assignment: CDR1 SGDLS and CDR2 YYNGEE. V lost 0 bases and J 2 bases, leaving 11 bases between the germline ends. The CDR3 covers 15 residues.

This clonotype was seen repeatedly, ten times or more. The rearrangement joins TRBV3-1 to TRBJ2-4; D not resolved. The V gene's germline CDR1 is LGHDT and CDR2 YNNKEL (reference sequence). Trimming removed 4 bases at V and 2 bases at J, with 15 bases between. The CDR3 is 16 residues long. CDR3 sequence (DNA): TGTGCCAGCAGCCCCTTCCCCCGGGTTCCCAAAAACATTCAGTACTTC. This translates into CASSPFPRVPKNIQYF.

This clonotype was recorded many times. This chain links TRBV20-1 with TRBJ2-1; possibly TRBD2 for D (6 bases). CDR1 and CDR2 (germline): DFQATT, SNEGSKA (reference sequence). This CDR3 region has 14 residues. V was pared by 1 base and J by 8 bases, with 15 bases between. As DNA, the CDR3 is TGCAGTGCTAGAGCCCGGACTACCTGGGATGAGCAGTTCTTC. As protein: CSARARTTWDEQFF.

This clonotype was seen a few times. This chain uses TRBV21-1 with TRBJ2-6; TRBD1 is taken as the D call from the table, unchecked against the DNA. TRBV21-1 is assigned pseudogene status. This CDR3 is 22 amino acids long. CDR3 region: CASSSRTRDRDFPAPGANVLTF. The CDR3 DNA reads TGTGCCAGCAGCTCACGAACCCGGGACAGGGATTTCCCTGCACCCGGGGCCAACGTCCTGACTTTC.

This clonotype was counted at least ten times. The chain has TRBV9 and TRBJ2-2, with 14 nucleotides matching TRBD2. V dropped 4 bases and J dropped 6; count of bases not matched to a gene: 5. The CDR3 contains 16 residues. Germline V gene sequence: CDR1 SGDLS, CDR2 YYNGEE. The CDR3 here is CASSPRLAGGPGELFF. CDR3 nucleotide sequence: TGTGCCAGCAGCCCAAGACTAGCGGGGGGGCCCGGGGAGCTGTTTTTT.

This clonotype appeared many times. The chain is built from TRBV7-9 and TRBJ2-3, with 10 bases matching TRBD2. The CDR3 totals 16 residues. Germline V lookup: CDR1 SEHNR, CDR2 FQNEAQ (reference sequence). With V trimmed by 1 base and J by 4 bases, 5 bases remained unmatched. The CDR3 sequence is CASSLGSSGGADTQYF. CDR3 DNA: TGTGCCAGCAGCTTAGGGTCCAGCGGGGGGGCAGATACGCAGTATTTT.

The rearrangement links TRBV25-1 to TRBJ1-2, with D tentatively TRBD1 (5 bases). V lost 0 bases and J 7 bases, leaving 12 bases between the germline ends. The CDR3 contains 14 residues. Germline values: CDR1 MGHDK, CDR2 SYGVNS. The CDR3 is CASSEYPGYGGYTF. CDR3 coding DNA: TGTGCCAGCAGTGAATATCCAGGGTACGGTGGCTACACCTTC.

This clonotype showed up many times. The rearrangement uses TRBV3-1 and TRBJ2-7; a possible D gene is TRBD2 (6 bases). The CDR3 length is 15 residues. CDR1 is LGHDT and CDR2 is YNNKEL in the germline V gene (reference sequence). V shed 0 bases and J shed 2 bases, with 11 bases lying between them. CDR3 residues: CASSQDGGAPYEQYF. The DNA for the CDR3 is TGTGCCAGCAGCCAAGATGGAGGGGCCCCCTACGAGCAGTACTTC.

This clonotype turned up a few times. The chain joins TRBV9 to TRBJ2-3, with 12 bases matching TRBD1. Germline CDR1 reads SGDLS; CDR2 reads YYNGEE. The CDR3 totals 19 residues. J lost 4 bases, V lost 4 bases, and 16 bases had no gene match. CDR3 DNA sequence: TGTGCCAGCAGCCGAGAACCGGGGAGGGGACAGGGGGCCTCAGATACGCAGTATTTT. It translates to CASSREPGRGQGASDTQYF.

This clonotype turned up a few times. CDR3 region: CASSLELGTGKYF. Here the CDR3 DNA reads TGTGCCAGCAGCTTAGAACTGGGGACAGGGAAGTATTTT. The chain has TRBV7-2 and TRBJ2-3, with TRBD1 matching over 9 bases. The V gene's germline CDR1 is SGHTA and CDR2 FQGNSA. Germline trimming cut 1 base from V and 13 bases from J; bases unmatched to any gene: 6. CDR3 length: 13 residues. The whole variable domain, filled in from reference TRBV7-2 and TRBJ2-3, reads GAGVSQSPSNKVTEKGKDVELRCDPISGHTALYWYRQSLGQGLEFLIYFQGNSAPDKSGLPSDRFSAERTGGSVSTLTIQRTQQEDSAVYLCASSLELGTGKYFGPGTRLTVL.

This clonotype was observed a handful of times. The gene calls are TRBV6-7 and TRBJ2-2, with D uncertain. TRBV6-7 is an open reading frame, and its role is uncertain. Trimming shortened V by 8 bases and J by 2 bases, and 18 bases separated the two germline ends. This CDR3 is built from 16 residues. CDR3 coding DNA: TGTGCCAGCTTTATGGGCAGTCAAAGAAACACCGGGGAGCTGTTTTTT. Translation gives CASFMGSQRNTGELFF.

This clonotype was detected only a few times. J is TRBJ2-6 and V is TRBV6-5; D gene ambiguous. Looked up from germline, CDR1 is MNHEY and CDR2 is SVGAGI. The CDR3 loop spans 16 amino acids. V was cut by 2 bases and J by 0 bases, with 8 bases left in between. The CDR3 sequence: CASSYSTDSGANVLTF. CDR3 in DNA: TGTGCCAGCAGTTACAGCACAGACTCTGGGGCCAACGTCCTGACTTTC.

The chain joins TRBV11-3 to TRBJ2-6; 11 nucleotides align to TRBD1. CDR3 length: 22 amino acids. CDR1 is SGHNT and CDR2 is YENEEA in the germline V gene. After removal of 1 base from V and 0 bases from J, the junction contained 14 bases not matched to a gene. The CDR3 bases are TGTGCCAGCAGCTTAGTTTGGACAGGGGGCGTTCAGGGGTCCTCTGGGGCCAACGTCCTGACTTTC. Protein product: CASSLVWTGGVQGSSGANVLTF.

This rearrangement joins TRBV14 to TRBJ2-1; TRBD2 agrees at 14 bases. Looked up from germline, CDR1 is SGHDN and CDR2 is FVKESK. Trimming removed 3 bases from V and 3 bases from J; junction bases left unmatched: 13. CDR3 size: 20 residues. CDR3 bases: TGTGCCAGCAGCCAGGTCGGACTAGCGGGAGGACGTACCATCTACAATGAGCAGTTCTTC. Translation: CASSQVGLAGGRTIYNEQFF.

This clonotype appeared many times. This CDR3 reads CASSLGAGGRNIQYF. CDR3 sequence (DNA): TGCGCCAGCAGCTTGGGTGCGGGGGGCCGAAACATTCAGTACTTC. V and J are TRBV5-1 and TRBJ2-4; 8 positions match TRBD2. This CDR3 is built from 15 residues. V shed 0 bases and J 6 bases; nucleotides not matched to a gene: 5. The germline gives CDR1 SGHRS, CDR2 YFSETQ.